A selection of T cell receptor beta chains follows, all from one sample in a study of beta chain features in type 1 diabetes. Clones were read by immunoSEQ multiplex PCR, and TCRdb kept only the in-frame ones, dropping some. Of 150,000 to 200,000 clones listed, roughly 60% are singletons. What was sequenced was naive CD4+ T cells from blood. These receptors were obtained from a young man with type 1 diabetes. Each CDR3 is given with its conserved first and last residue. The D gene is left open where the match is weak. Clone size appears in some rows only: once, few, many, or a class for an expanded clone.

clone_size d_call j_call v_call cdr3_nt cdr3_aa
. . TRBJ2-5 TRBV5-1 TGCGCCAGCAGCTTGGCACTTAACGGAATGGAGACCCAGTACTTC CASSLALNGMETQYF
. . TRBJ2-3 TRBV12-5 TGTGCTAGTGGTTTGGGAGGCACAGATACGCAGTATTTT CASGLGGTDTQYF
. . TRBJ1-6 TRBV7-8 TGTGCCAGCAGCCTATCCCTGGCCTCACCCCTCCACTTT CASSLSLASPLHF
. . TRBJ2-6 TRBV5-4 TGTGCCAGCAGCTTGGGGACATACTCTGGGGCCAACGTCCTGACTTTC CASSLGTYSGANVLTF
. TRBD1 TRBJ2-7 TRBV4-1 TGCGCCAGCAGCCTCGGACAGGTACCTACGTTCGAGCAGTACTTC CASSLGQVPTFEQYF
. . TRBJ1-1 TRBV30 TGTGCCTGGAGGGTTTGGGTGAACACTGAAGCTTTCTTT CAWRVWVNTEAFF
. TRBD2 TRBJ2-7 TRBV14 TGTGCCAGCGCCCCAGCGGGATCCTCCTACGAGCAGTACTTC CASAPAGSSYEQYF
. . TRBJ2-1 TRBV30 TGTGCCGGGAGTAACGTTGGCTACAATGAGCAGTTCTTC CAGSNVGYNEQFF
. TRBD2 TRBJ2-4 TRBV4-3 TGCGCCAGCAGCCCAGGACTAGCGGTGACGGGAAACATTCAGTACTTC CASSPGLAVTGNIQYF
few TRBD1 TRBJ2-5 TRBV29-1 TGCAGCGTCTTCCGGGACAGGGAAGAGACCCAGTACTTC CSVFRDREETQYF
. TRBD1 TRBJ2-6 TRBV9 TGTGCCAGCAGCTCCAAGACAGGGCACTCTGGGGCCAACGTCCTGACTTTC CASSSKTGHSGANVLTF
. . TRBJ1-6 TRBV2 TGTGCCAGCAGTACCCTTGGGTCACCCCTCCACTTT CASSTLGSPLHF
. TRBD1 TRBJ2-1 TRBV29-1 TGCAGCGTTGAGCGGACAGGGAATGGGTTCTTC CSVERTGNGFF
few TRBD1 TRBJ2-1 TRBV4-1 TGCGCCAGCAGCCAAGATCGGGCAGGGGGTGAGCAGTTCTTC CASSQDRAGGEQFF
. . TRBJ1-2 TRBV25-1 TGTGCCAGCAGTGAATACGGGGCTAACTATGGCTACACCTTC CASSEYGANYGYTF
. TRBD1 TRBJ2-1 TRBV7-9 TGTGCCAGCACCCCAACGCAAACAGGGGGCAAAAATGAGCAGTTCTTC CASTPTQTGGKNEQFF
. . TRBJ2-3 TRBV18 TGTGCCAGCTCAGACACAGATACGCAGTATTTT CASSDTDTQYF
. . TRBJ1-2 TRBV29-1 TGCAGCGTGGACCAGGGGCAGGGCCCCATGCTCACCTTC CSVDQGQGPMLTF
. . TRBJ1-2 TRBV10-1 TGCGCCAGCAGTGAGGGCTCTAACTATGGCTACACCTTC CASSEGSNYGYTF
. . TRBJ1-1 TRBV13 TGTGCCAGCAGCTCGGAGACCAGGGGGAACACTGAAGCTTTCTTT CASSSETRGNTEAFF
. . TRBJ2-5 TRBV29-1 TGCAGCGTTCCCCCCCAGGGTTGGGAGACCCAGTACTTC CSVPPQGWETQYF
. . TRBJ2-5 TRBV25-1 TGTGCCAGCAGTGAATATCGTGGCAGGGGTCAAGTGGAGACCCAGTACTTC CASSEYRGRGQVETQYF
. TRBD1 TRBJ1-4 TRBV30 TGTGCCTGGAGTCCCCGTTTCGGACAGGGAGTTACTAATGAAAAACTGTTTTTT CAWSPRFGQGVTNEKLFF
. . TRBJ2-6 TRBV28 TGTGCCAGCAGTTTAGAGGGCAGCTCTGGGGCCAACGTCCTGACTTTC CASSLEGSSGANVLTF
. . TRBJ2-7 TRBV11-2 TGTGCCAGCACCGGGACGGTACTGGGGGAGCAGTACTTC CASTGTVLGEQYF
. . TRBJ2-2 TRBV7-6 TGTGCCAGCAGCTTACTGCAGACCGGGGAGCTGTTTTTT CASSLLQTGELFF
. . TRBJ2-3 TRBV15 TGTGCCACCAGCAAGGGGGATCCTGGAGATACGCAGTATTTT CATSKGDPGDTQYF
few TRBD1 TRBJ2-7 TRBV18 TGTGCCAGCTCACCCTCCGAGACAGGGATTGGGTACTTC CASSPSETGIGYF
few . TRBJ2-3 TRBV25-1 TGTGCCAGCAGTGAATGGGTTACCACAGATACGCAGTATTTT CASSEWVTTDTQYF
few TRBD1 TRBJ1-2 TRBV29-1 TGCAGCGTGGAAAACAGGGGAGACTATGGCTACACCTTC CSVENRGDYGYTF
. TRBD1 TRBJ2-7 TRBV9 TGTGCCAGCAGCGCGACAGGGAGCTCCTACGAGCAGTACTTC CASSATGSSYEQYF
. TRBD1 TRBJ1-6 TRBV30 TGTGCCTGGAGTCCAGGGGGGGACTCACCCCTCCACTTT CAWSPGGDSPLHF
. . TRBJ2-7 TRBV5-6 TGTGCCAGCAGCTTGGCGGTCGAGCAGTACTTC CASSLAVEQYF
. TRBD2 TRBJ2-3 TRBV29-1 TGCAGCGCAACCCCCGGCGGGGGGCGCGGCACAGATACGCAGTATTTT CSATPGGGRGTDTQYF
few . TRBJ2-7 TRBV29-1 TGCAGCGTTGACGGCAGGGATGCCTACGAGCAGTACTTC CSVDGRDAYEQYF
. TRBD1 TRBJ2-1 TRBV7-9 TGTGCCAGCAGCTTAGAAGCAGGGGGCGAAAGCAATGAGCAGTTCTTC CASSLEAGGESNEQFF
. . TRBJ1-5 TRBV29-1 TGCAGCGGCGAACAGGGACCTAGCAATCAGCCCCAGCATTTT CSGEQGPSNQPQHF
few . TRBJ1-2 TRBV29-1 TGCAGCGTTGGTGGCTACACCTTC CSVGGYTF
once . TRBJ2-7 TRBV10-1 TGCGCCAGCAGTGAGAGTGACAATGAGCAGTACTTC CASSESDNEQYF
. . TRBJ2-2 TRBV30 TGTGCCTGGAGTGCCAAGACAGGGAACACCGGGGAGCTGTTTTTT CAWSAKTGNTGELFF
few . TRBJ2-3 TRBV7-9 TGTGCCAGCAGCTCGTCCGGTCGAGTCCCTGGCACAGATACGCAGTATTTT CASSSSGRVPGTDTQYF
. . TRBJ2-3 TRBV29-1 TGCAGCGCTAGAATGGGAGTAGATACGCAGTATTTT CSARMGVDTQYF
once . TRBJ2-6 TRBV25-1 TGTGCCAGCAGGCCCTCTGGGGCCAACGTCCTGACTTTC CASRPSGANVLTF
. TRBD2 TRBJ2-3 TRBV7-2 TGTGCCAGCAGCCCCCGACTAGCGGGGCCCACAGATACGCAGTATTTT CASSPRLAGPTDTQYF
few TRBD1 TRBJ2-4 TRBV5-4 TGTGCCAGCAGCCCGACCGGGACAGCGGACATTCAGTACTTC CASSPTGTADIQYF
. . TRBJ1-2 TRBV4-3 TGCGCCAGCAGCCAAGCCCAGAACTATGGCTACACCTTC CASSQAQNYGYTF
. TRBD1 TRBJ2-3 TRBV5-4 TGTGCCAGCAGCGCCGGGGACAGGGGATCCACAGATACGCAGTATTTT CASSAGDRGSTDTQYF
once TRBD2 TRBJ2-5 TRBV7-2 TGTGCCAGCAGCGAACCGGGACTACAAGAGACCCAGTACTTC CASSEPGLQETQYF
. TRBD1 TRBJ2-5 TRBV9 TGTGCCAGCAGCGTTTCAGGACAGGGAAGAGAGACCCAGTACTTC CASSVSGQGRETQYF
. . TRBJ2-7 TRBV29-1 TGCAGCGTGGGTCCGTCGGGTTCCTACGAGCAGTACTTC CSVGPSGSYEQYF
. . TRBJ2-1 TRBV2 TGTGCCAGCAGGATTAGGTCCTACAATGAGCAGTTCTTC CASRIRSYNEQFF
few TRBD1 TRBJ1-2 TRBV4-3 TGCGCCAGCAGTCTGGGACAGGGGGATGGCTACACCTTC CASSLGQGDGYTF
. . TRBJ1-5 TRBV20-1 TGCAGTGTTTCGCTATGGCCCCAGCATTTT CSVSLWPQHF